This TCR beta chain was documented in a study of T-cell reconstitution after alpha-beta-depleted transplantation in children (dated by TCRdb to the mid-2010s). General notes on the study: The study quantitatively tracked T-cell immune reconstitution after TCRalphabeta/CD19-depleted allogeneic hematopoietic cell transplantation in children using TCR repertoire profiling.

The library was generated by PCR. Sequencing took place on an Illumina HiSeq 2500. TCR libraries were prepared with molecular barcoding, using unique molecular identifiers to normalize TCRbeta repertoire quantification. Clones were called with MiXCR by TCRdb after fastp trimmed the public reads at Q25, and only in-frame beta chains were retained. Rows merge per CDR3 protein into single entries with the most common DNA and genes. The sample yields fewer than 120,000 distinct CDR3 sequences; about 9.3% were counted once. The top ten hold 6.5% to 9.5% of the sample. V is trimmed back by 5 bases and J by 4 bases, and the junction contains 5 bases that no gene match accounts for. Per the germline V gene, SGHTA is the CDR1 and FQGNSA is the CDR2. The CDR3 covers 13 residues, taking in both the cysteine and the phenylalanine. CDR3 DNA is the only sequence kept; it has 39 bases, read in frame from the first base.

This clonotype was seen only a few times. Its antigen target is currently unknown. No clone much larger than this one lies a single base away; base qualities are absent. The material sequenced was PBMCs from the stem cell graft donor, taken from the stem cell graft. This clonotype was obtained from a human donor who donated a stem cell graft to a child with acute lymphoblastic leukemia. The sequence joins TRBV7-2 to TRBJ2-7, with TRBD1 identical over 7 junction bases. Read as DNA, the sequence is TGTGCCAGCAGCCGACAGGGTCGGTACGAGCAGTACTTC. Its protein product is CASSRQGRYEQYF.